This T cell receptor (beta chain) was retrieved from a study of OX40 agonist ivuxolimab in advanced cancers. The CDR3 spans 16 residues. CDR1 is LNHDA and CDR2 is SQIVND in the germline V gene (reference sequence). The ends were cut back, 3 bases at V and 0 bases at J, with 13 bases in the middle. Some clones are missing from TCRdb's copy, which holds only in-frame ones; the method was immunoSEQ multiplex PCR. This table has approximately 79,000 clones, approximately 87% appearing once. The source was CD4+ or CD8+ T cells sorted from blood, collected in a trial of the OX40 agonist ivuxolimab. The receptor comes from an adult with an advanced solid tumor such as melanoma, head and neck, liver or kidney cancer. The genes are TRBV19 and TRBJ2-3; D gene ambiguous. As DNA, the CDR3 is TGTGCCAGTAGTATTAGATCCGCTATCAGCACAGATACGCAGTATTTT. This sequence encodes CASSIRSAISTDTQYF.